These 7 T cell receptor beta chains came from one sample sequenced in a study of PD-1 blockade in mismatch repair-deficient tumors (dated by TCRdb to between 2016 and 2019). Library preparation was by the immunoSEQ multiplex PCR assay. TCRdb took over this immuneACCESS table, retaining in-frame rearrangements with V and J assigned. Such tables are incomplete; in checked studies, under half of the missing clones stem from an unresolved V gene, and the remainder is unexplained. The sample table records tens of thousands of clones; 70% to 90% of these occur just once. The ten top clones hold around 4.2% of the sample. This sample comprised peripheral blood, obtained about 81 weeks after starting pembrolizumab. Every receptor here comes from an adult with mismatch repair-deficient cancer.

This chain connects TRBV5-1 to TRBJ2-7, with 8 bases that match TRBD1. Germline loops: CDR1 SGHRS, CDR2 YFSETQ. This CDR3 is built from 14 residues. V lost 0 bases to trimming and J lost 3 bases; unmatched junction nucleotides: 2. The CDR3 DNA is TGCGCCAGCAGCTTGGGGACAGGGATCTACGAGCAGTACTTC. Amino acids: CASSLGTGIYEQYF.

V is TRBV5-1 and J is TRBJ2-3; the D is unclear. CDR1 and CDR2 (germline): SGHRS, YFSETQ. Deletions cut 4 bases from V and 0 bases from J, with 12 bases between. This CDR3 has 15 residues. CDR3 protein: CASSVSFSSTDTQYF. The CDR3 DNA follows: TGCGCCAGCAGCGTAAGCTTTTCTAGCACAGATACGCAGTATTTT.

The rearrangement joins TRBV7-3 to TRBJ2-1; 11 positions agree with TRBD2. Germline lookup yields CDR1 SGHTA and CDR2 FQGTGA. This CDR3 comprises 17 residues. V shed 6 bases and J 5 bases; nucleotides not matched to a gene: 12. CDR3 amino acids: CASSSDFSGRANNEQFF. As DNA, the CDR3 is TGTGCCAGCAGTTCAGACTTTAGCGGGAGGGCGAACAATGAGCAGTTCTTC.

The V and J genes are TRBV28 and TRBJ2-3; D is uncertain. Germline V gives CDR1 MDHEN, CDR2 SYDVKM. Trimming shortened V by 3 bases and J by 4 bases, and 11 bases separated the two germline ends. The CDR3 runs 14 residues. CDR3 in DNA: TGTGCCAGCAGTTTGAAACCGGACGCAGATACGCAGTATTTT. Its translation is CASSLKPDADTQYF.

To note about this clone: At one of its ends the junction is not consistent with the germline gene, which may arise from a read error. The chain couples TRBV5-4 to TRBJ1-2; no definite D call. This CDR3 contains 16 residues. In germline, CDR1 is SGHNT, CDR2 YYREEE (reference sequence). The CDR3 is CASSQDEESPNYGYTF. CDR3 DNA sequence: TGCGCCAGCAGCCAAGATGAAGAATCTCCTAACTATGGCTACACCTTC.

V is TRBV2 and J is TRBJ1-2, with unresolved D. The CDR3 is 13 amino acids. Germline V gene lookup returns CDR1 SNHLY and CDR2 FYNNEI. Trimming took 6 bases from V and 1 from J, leaving 9 bases between them. CDR3 bases: TGTGCCAGCAGCGAAAGTAGTAACTATGGCTACACCTTC. The encoded protein is CASSESSNYGYTF.

J is TRBJ2-1 and V is TRBV6-1; D possibly corresponds to TRBD2 (7 bases). The V gene lost 2 bases and the J gene lost 8 bases, with 19 bases spanning the gap. CDR3 length equals 16 residues. CDR1 and CDR2 (germline): MNHNS, SASEGT. This CDR3 is CASSESLRGAKYEQFF. The CDR3 DNA follows: TGTGCCAGCAGTGAATCCCTCCGGGGGGCCAAATATGAGCAGTTCTTC.